These T cell receptor beta chains were read from a single sample in a study of CD8 T cells in ankylosing spondylitis. TCRdb analysed the 5' RACE reads with MiXCR anew, one entry per CDR3 protein. The sample gives about 500,000 distinct CDR3 sequences, approximately 5.3% of which show up once; roughly 3.5% is in the top ten. The sequenced material came from blood, either unsorted or a sorted T cell fraction (not recorded which). These TCRs come from a male donor with ankylosing spondylitis. Each CDR3 is given with its conserved first and last residue. Fields, in order: clone size, D gene, J gene, V gene, CDR3 protein, CDR3 DNA. The D gene is left open where the match is weak. A row's size may be missing; if present it is once, few, many or a size class.

many . TRBJ2-7 TRBV20-1 CSSFQGIYEQYF TGCAGCTCCTTCCAGGGAATCTACGAGCAGTACTTC
many . TRBJ1-3 TRBV12-3/TRBV12-4 CASSLHASGNTIYF TGTGCCAGCAGTTTACACGCCTCTGGAAACACCATATATTTT
many TRBD1 TRBJ2-1 TRBV27 CASSDRGPVYNEQFF TGTGCCAGCAGTGACAGGGGTCCCGTCTACAATGAGCAGTTCTTC
few . TRBJ2-7 TRBV3-1 CASSQRDTGYYEQYF TGTGCCAGCAGCCAACGGGACACGGGATACTACGAGCAGTACTTC
many TRBD1 TRBJ2-7 TRBV10-2 CATFWDREDLYEQYF TGCGCCACCTTTTGGGACAGGGAAGACCTCTACGAGCAGTACTTC
many TRBD2 TRBJ2-1 TRBV20-1 CSARTSGYYNEQFF TGCAGTGCACGGACTAGCGGCTACTACAATGAGCAGTTCTTC
many . TRBJ2-5 TRBV7-2 CASSSSRGQETQYF TGTGCCAGCAGTTCCTCCCGGGGGCAAGAGACCCAGTACTTC
many TRBD2 TRBJ2-3 TRBV5-4 CASRPLARSTDTQYF TGTGCCAGCAGGCCACTAGCGCGTAGCACAGATACGCAGTATTTT
. . TRBJ2-3 TRBV20-1 CSSLGGRGTDTQYF TGCAGTTCCCTCGGAGGTCGGGGCACAGATACGCAGTATTTT
many . TRBJ1-3 TRBV7-6 CASSESPFQSSGNTIYF TGTGCCAGCAGCGAAAGTCCTTTTCAGAGCTCTGGAAACACCATATATTTT
many . TRBJ2-7 TRBV6-5 CASSYEGYEQYF TGTGCCAGCAGTTACGAGGGCTACGAGCAGTACTTC
many . TRBJ1-2 TRBV20-1 CSAKGRTSNYGYTF TGCAGTGCTAAAGGAAGGACTTCTAACTATGGCTACACCTTC
many . TRBJ2-7 TRBV6-5 CASSLEAQGLSYEQYF TGTGCCAGCAGTTTAGAAGCTCAGGGACTCTCCTACGAGCAGTACTTC
many TRBD1 TRBJ2-1 TRBV18 CASSPRTGVYNEQFF TGTGCCAGCTCCCCCCGGACAGGGGTCTACAATGAGCAGTTCTTC
. . TRBJ2-2 TRBV7-9 CASSLWVGDTGELFF TGTGCCAGCAGCTTGTGGGTCGGGGACACCGGGGAGCTGTTTTTT
many TRBD1 TRBJ2-7 TRBV5-1 CASSLEGANYEQYF TGCGCCAGCAGCTTGGAGGGGGCAAACTACGAGCAGTACTTC
many . TRBJ2-1 TRBV6-5 CASSYVASYNEQFF TGTGCCAGCAGTTACGTGGCCTCTTACAATGAGCAGTTCTTC
. . TRBJ1-2 TRBV6-5 CASSYSGPPGRSIRGYTF TGTGCCAGCAGTTACTCGGGGCCGCCGGGTCGCAGTATACGGGGCTACACCTTC
many TRBD2 TRBJ2-1 TRBV9 CASSVEPGGSPFF TGTGCCAGCAGTGTCGAGCCGGGAGGCAGTCCGTTCTTC
many TRBD2 TRBJ2-5 TRBV7-2 CASKSGLAGETQYF TGTGCCAGCAAGAGTGGGCTAGCGGGGGAGACCCAGTACTTC
many TRBD2 TRBJ2-7 TRBV3-1 CASSQGLAGREQYF TGTGCCAGCAGCCAAGGGCTAGCGGGACGCGAGCAGTACTTC
few TRBD1 TRBJ2-1 TRBV3-1 CASSFAGTGTNNEQFF TGTGCCAGCAGCTTTGCCGGGACAGGGACCAACAATGAGCAGTTCTTC
many . TRBJ1-5 TRBV20-1 CSAGGGGRNQPQHF TGCAGTGCTGGGGGAGGGGGGAGGAATCAGCCCCAGCATTTT
many . TRBJ1-5 TRBV11-2 CASSLAGTVRGNQPQHF TGTGCCAGCAGCTTAGCCGGGACCGTAAGGGGCAATCAGCCCCAGCATTTT
many TRBD1 TRBJ1-1 TRBV6-6 CASRPTGPSEAFF TGTGCCAGCAGACCGACAGGGCCGTCTGAAGCTTTCTTT
many TRBD1 TRBJ1-3 TRBV7-9 CASTGQGLGNTIYF TGTGCCAGCACCGGACAGGGTTTAGGAAACACCATATATTTT
few . TRBJ2-7 TRBV7-2 CASSSRQRSYEQYF TGTGCCAGCAGCTCTCGACAGAGGTCCTACGAGCAGTACTTC
many TRBD1 TRBJ2-7 TRBV28 CASNPAGTGGTYEQYF TGTGCCAGCAACCCTGCGGGCACAGGGGGCACCTACGAGCAGTACTTC
many . TRBJ1-1 TRBV11-1 CASSLGPASEAFF TGTGCCAGCAGCTTGGGTCCTGCATCTGAAGCTTTCTTT
many . TRBJ2-7 TRBV5-5 CASSFQGGYEQYF TGTGCCAGCAGCTTTCAAGGGGGTTACGAGCAGTACTTC
. . TRBJ2-7 TRBV6-1 CASSPILVLGQYF TGTGCCAGCAGTCCAATCCTGGTTCTTGGGCAGTACTTC
many . TRBJ2-3 TRBV6-5 CASSYAGASTDTQYF TGTGCCAGCAGTTACGCGGGGGCTTCCACAGATACGCAGTATTTT
many TRBD1 TRBJ1-1 TRBV29-1 CSVKDRNVRYTEAFF TGCAGCGTTAAGGACAGGAACGTCCGCTACACTGAAGCTTTCTTT
many . TRBJ1-6 TRBV5-1 CASSLAGVNRSPLHF TGCGCCAGCAGCTTGGCCGGTGTCAACCGATCACCCCTCCACTTT
many . TRBJ2-5 TRBV6-5 CASSYYRIGEETQYF TGTGCCAGCAGTTACTACAGGATTGGTGAAGAGACCCAGTACTTC
many . TRBJ2-3 TRBV4-3 CASSSNGVDTDTQYF TGCGCCAGCAGCTCGAACGGGGTTGACACAGATACGCAGTATTTT
once . TRBJ1-5 TRBV6-5 CASSSDRSRNQPQHF TGTGCCAGCAGTTCCGACAGGTCCCGCAATCAGCCCCAGCATTTT
many . TRBJ2-2 TRBV12-3/TRBV12-4 CASSPQNTNTGELFF TGTGCCAGCAGTCCGCAAAACACGAACACCGGGGAGCTGTTTTTT
many . TRBJ2-5 TRBV20-1 CSARDIRQETQYF TGCAGTGCTAGAGATATCCGTCAAGAGACCCAGTACTTC
. TRBD2 TRBJ2-7 TRBV20-1 CSALTSGTSVSYEQYF TGCAGTGCTCTGACCTCCGGGACTAGCGTTTCCTACGAGCAGTACTTC
many TRBD2 TRBJ2-1 TRBV29-1 CSALGVAGSSYNEQFF TGCAGCGCCCTAGGGGTAGCGGGGAGCTCCTACAATGAGCAGTTCTTC
many TRBD1 TRBJ1-4 TRBV7-9 CASSSDRGRGEKLFF TGTGCCAGCAGCTCGGACAGGGGGCGAGGTGAAAAACTGTTTTTT
many TRBD1 TRBJ1-3 TRBV29-1 CSGGTGGDSGNTIYF TGCAGCGGGGGGACAGGAGGGGACTCTGGAAACACCATATATTTT
many . TRBJ2-5 TRBV5-1 CASSLFLARQETQYF TGCGCCAGCAGCTTGTTTCTAGCGAGACAAGAGACCCAGTACTTC
many . TRBJ1-5 TRBV7-2 CASSLAWNQPQHF TGTGCCAGCAGCTTAGCTTGGAATCAGCCCCAGCATTTT